Below, one TCR beta chain is given with its context. Its cognate antigen is unknown. The sample comes from a study of cytomegalovirus exposure and HLA in healthy donors. Findings of the study overall: Analysis was performed later, and it showed HLA-associated TCR beta chains to be more clonally expanded than equally common others.

The CDR3 covers 12 residues. Germline V gives CDR1 SQVTM, CDR2 ANQGSEA. Losses at the gene ends were 5 bases for V and 3 bases for J; bases not matched to a gene: 3. With 60 Vbeta and 13 Jbeta primers, the PCR was carried out. The data were produced by immunoSEQ multiplex PCR, yet TCRdb's version contains in-frame clones alone and is incomplete. The sample holds 90,000 to 150,000 clones, 65% to 85% seen once. Sequencing used PBMCs. The chain joins TRBV29-1 to TRBJ1-1; 7 nucleotides align to TRBD1. The receptor was derived from a man between 50 and 59 years old in good health and CMV-seropositive. This CDR3 is CSVNRGYTEAFF. CDR3 DNA: TGCAGCGTTAACAGGGGTTACACTGAAGCTTTCTTT.